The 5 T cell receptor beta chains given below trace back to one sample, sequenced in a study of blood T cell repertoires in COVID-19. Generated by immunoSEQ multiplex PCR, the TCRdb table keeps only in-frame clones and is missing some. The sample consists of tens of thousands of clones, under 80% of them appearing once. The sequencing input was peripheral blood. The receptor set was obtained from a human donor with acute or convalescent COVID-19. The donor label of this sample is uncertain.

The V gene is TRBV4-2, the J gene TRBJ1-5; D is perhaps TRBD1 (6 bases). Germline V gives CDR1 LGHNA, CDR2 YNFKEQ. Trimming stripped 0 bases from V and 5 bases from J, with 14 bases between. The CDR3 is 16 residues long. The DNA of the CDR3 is TGTGCCAGCAGCCAAGATGAAGGGACAATAGATCAGCCCCAGCATTTT. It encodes CASSQDEGTIDQPQHF.

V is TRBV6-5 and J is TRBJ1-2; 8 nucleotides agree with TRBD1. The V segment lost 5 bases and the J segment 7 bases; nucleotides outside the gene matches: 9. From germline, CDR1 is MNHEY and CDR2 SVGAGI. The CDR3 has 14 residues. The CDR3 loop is CASSTGQGRGGYTF. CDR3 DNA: TGTGCCAGCAGTACTGGACAGGGTCGGGGTGGCTACACCTTC.

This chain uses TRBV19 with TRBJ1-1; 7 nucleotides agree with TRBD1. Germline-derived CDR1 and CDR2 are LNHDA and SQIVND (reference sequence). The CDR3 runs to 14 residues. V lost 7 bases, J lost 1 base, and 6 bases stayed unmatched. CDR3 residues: CASTLRTGNTEAFF. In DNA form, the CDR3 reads TGTGCCAGTACCTTAAGGACAGGGAACACTGAAGCTTTCTTT.

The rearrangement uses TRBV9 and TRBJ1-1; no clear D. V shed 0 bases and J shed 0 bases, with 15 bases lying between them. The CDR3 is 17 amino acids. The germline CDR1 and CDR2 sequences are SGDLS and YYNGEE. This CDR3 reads CASSVAILPPMNTEAFF. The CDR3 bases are TGTGCCAGCAGCGTAGCAATTCTCCCCCCTATGAACACTGAAGCTTTCTTT. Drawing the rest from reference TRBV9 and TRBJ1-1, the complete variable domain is DSGVTQTPKHLITATGQRVTLRCSPRSGDLSVYWYQQSLDQGLQFLIQYYNGEERAKGNILERFSAQQFPDLHSELNLSSLELGDSALYFCASSVAILPPMNTEAFFGQGTRLTVV.

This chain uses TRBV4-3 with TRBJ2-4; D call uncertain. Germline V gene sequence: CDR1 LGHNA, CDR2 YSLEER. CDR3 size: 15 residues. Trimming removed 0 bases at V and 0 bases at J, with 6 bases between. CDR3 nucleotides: TGCGCCAGCAGCCAAGATGGCCTAGCCAAAAACATTCAGTACTTC. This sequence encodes CASSQDGLAKNIQYF.